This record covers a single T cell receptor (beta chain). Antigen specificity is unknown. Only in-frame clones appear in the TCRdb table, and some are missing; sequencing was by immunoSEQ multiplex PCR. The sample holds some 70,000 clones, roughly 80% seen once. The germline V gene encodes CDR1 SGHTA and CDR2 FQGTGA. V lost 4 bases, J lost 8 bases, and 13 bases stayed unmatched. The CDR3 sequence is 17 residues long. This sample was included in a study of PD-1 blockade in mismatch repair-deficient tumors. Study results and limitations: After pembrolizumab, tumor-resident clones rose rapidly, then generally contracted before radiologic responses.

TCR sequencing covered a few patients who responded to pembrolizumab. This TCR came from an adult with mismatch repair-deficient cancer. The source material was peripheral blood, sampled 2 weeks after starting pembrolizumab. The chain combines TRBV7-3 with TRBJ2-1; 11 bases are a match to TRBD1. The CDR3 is CASSSYSSGQGADEQFF. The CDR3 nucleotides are TGTGCCAGCAGCTCTTACTCCTCCGGACAGGGGGCGGATGAGCAGTTCTTC.